This TCR beta chain was obtained from a study of vaccination and CD4 T cells after COVID-19. The assay that was used to sequence DNA from cultured CD4+ T cells was the Oncomine TCR Beta short-read assay. TCRdb redid the calling of the PCR reads with MiXCR, one entry per CDR3 protein. The repertoire holds 6,000 to 7,500 distinct CDR3 sequences, with less than 40% as singletons. The germline gives CDR1 DFQATT, CDR2 SNEGSKA (reference sequence). Trimming took 4 bases from V and 5 from J, leaving 11 bases between them. CDR3 size: 13 residues. The treatment: roughly 10-day PBMC culture with coronavirus spike peptide pools or control peptides (ViraFEST assay). Those CD4+ T cells from the unexposed donor predate the COVID-19 pandemic (2011-2018). Having spent 10 days in culture, CD4+ T cells were then isolated by negative selection. This clonotype appeared a few times. What it binds is not known.

Sequences were obtained from CD4+ T cells from blood, cultured in vitro. This TCR was sampled from a human donor in good health. The rearrangement uses TRBV20-1 and TRBJ1-4; D might be TRBD1 (6 bases). CDR3 DNA sequence: TGCAGTGCTACAGGGGCTGGGAATGAAAAACTGTTTTTT. Encoded protein: CSATGAGNEKLFF.